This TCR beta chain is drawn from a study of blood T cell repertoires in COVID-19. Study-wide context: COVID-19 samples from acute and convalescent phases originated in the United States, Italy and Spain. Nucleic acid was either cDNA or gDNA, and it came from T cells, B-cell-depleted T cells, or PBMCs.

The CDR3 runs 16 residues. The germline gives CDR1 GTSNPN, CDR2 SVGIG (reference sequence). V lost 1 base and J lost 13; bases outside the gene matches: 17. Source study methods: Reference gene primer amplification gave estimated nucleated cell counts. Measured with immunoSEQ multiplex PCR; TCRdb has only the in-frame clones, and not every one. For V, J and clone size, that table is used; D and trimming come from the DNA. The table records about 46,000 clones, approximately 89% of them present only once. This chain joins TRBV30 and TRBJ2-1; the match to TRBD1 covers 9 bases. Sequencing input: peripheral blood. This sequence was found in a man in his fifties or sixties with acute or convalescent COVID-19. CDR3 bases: TGTGCCTGGAGTGGATTAGTTGGTATTGGGACAGGGACACAGTTCTTC. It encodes CAWSGLVGIGTGTQFF.